The TCR beta chain described here comes from a study of blood T cell repertoires in COVID-19. Source study methods: For nucleated cells, counts were estimated from reference gene primer amplification. Clones were sequenced by immunoSEQ multiplex PCR, and TCRdb holds only the in-frame ones, with some missing. V and J calls and clone size are copied from that table; D and trimming were computed from the DNA. The table shows approximately 130,000 clones, with roughly four fifths occurring only once. Grouping used clinical history reported by participants in a survey and questionnaire. Recovered status applied to Cohort 3 donors who had two consecutive negative PCRs. It also applied to those with clearance or with symptom resolution. The germline V gene has CDR1 SGHAT and CDR2 FQNNGV. The CDR3 is 15 amino acids. After removal of 5 bases from V and 7 bases from J, the junction contained 6 bases not matched to a gene.

The TCR was taken from a man aged 25 to 45 who had recovered from COVID-19. The sequencing input was PBMCs or T cells enriched from blood (not recorded which). V and J are TRBV11-2 and TRBJ1-4; 11 bases map to TRBD1. The CDR3 sequence: CASSATGTGGEKLFF. The DNA for the CDR3 is TGTGCCAGCAGCGCTACCGGGACAGGGGGTGAAAAACTGTTTTTT.